This is a list of T cell receptor beta chains from one sample in a study of neurological immune-mediated disorders. TCRdb re-analysed the 5' RACE reads in MiXCR, keeping a single row per CDR3 protein. The sample yields some 65,000 distinct CDR3 sequences, roughly 5% seen once. The sample taken for sequencing was PBMCs. These receptors originate from a woman in her twenties or thirties with multiple sclerosis. The CDR3 runs from the conserved cysteine through the conserved F or W. Each record gives: J gene, V gene, clone size, D gene, CDR3 protein, CDR3 DNA. The D gene is left open where the match is weak. Clone size is given for some rows only: seen once, a few or many times, or a class if the clone is expanded.

J gene: TRBJ1-3; V gene: TRBV9; clone size: many; D gene: -; CDR3 protein: CASSDYSGNTIYF; CDR3 DNA: TGTGCCAGCAGTGATTACTCTGGAAACACCATATATTTT
J gene: TRBJ2-7; V gene: TRBV20-1; clone size: few; D gene: -; CDR3 protein: CSARDPRGQAYEQYF; CDR3 DNA: TGCAGTGCTAGAGACCCGCGGGGGCAGGCGTACGAGCAGTACTTC
J gene: TRBJ2-1; V gene: TRBV12-3/TRBV12-4; clone size: many; D gene: TRBD2; CDR3 protein: CASSFGGSGSEQFF; CDR3 DNA: TGTGCCAGCAGTTTTGGCGGGAGCGGGTCAGAGCAGTTCTTC
J gene: TRBJ2-3; V gene: TRBV20-1; clone size: few; D gene: TRBD2; CDR3 protein: CSATGTRTSDTQYF; CDR3 DNA: TGCAGTGCAACCGGGACTAGAACTTCAGATACGCAGTATTTT
J gene: TRBJ1-1; V gene: TRBV20-1; clone size: many; D gene: -; CDR3 protein: CSATDSRYTEAFF; CDR3 DNA: TGCAGTGCCACCGATTCCCGGTACACTGAAGCTTTCTTT
J gene: TRBJ2-5; V gene: TRBV20-1; clone size: many; D gene: -; CDR3 protein: CSARGRETQYF; CDR3 DNA: TGCAGTGCTAGGGGGCGGGAGACCCAGTACTTC
J gene: TRBJ2-7; V gene: TRBV12-3/TRBV12-4; clone size: many; D gene: TRBD2; CDR3 protein: CASRGGTSYEQYF; CDR3 DNA: TGTGCCAGCCGGGGGGGGACCTCCTACGAGCAGTACTTC
J gene: TRBJ2-6; V gene: TRBV5-5; clone size: -; D gene: -; CDR3 protein: CASSLGGSGAKVLTF; CDR3 DNA: TGTGCCAGCAGCTTGGGAGGCTCTGGGGCCAAAGTCCTGACTTTT
J gene: TRBJ2-5; V gene: TRBV20-1; clone size: many; D gene: TRBD2; CDR3 protein: CSASLAGIETQYF; CDR3 DNA: TGCAGTGCTTCACTAGCGGGGATTGAGACCCAGTACTTC
J gene: TRBJ1-1; V gene: TRBV3-1; clone size: few; D gene: -; CDR3 protein: CASSQGTGTNTEAFF; CDR3 DNA: TGTGCCAGCAGCCAAGGGACGGGAACGAACACTGAAGCTTTCTTT
J gene: TRBJ1-4; V gene: TRBV6-5; clone size: many; D gene: -; CDR3 protein: CASRKNEKLFF; CDR3 DNA: TGTGCCAGCAGGAAAAATGAAAAACTGTTTTTT
J gene: TRBJ1-2; V gene: TRBV15; clone size: many; D gene: -; CDR3 protein: CATSRDQAAGGYTF; CDR3 DNA: TGTGCCACCAGCAGAGATCAGGCAGCTGGCGGCTACACCTTC
J gene: TRBJ1-2; V gene: TRBV5-1; clone size: many; D gene: -; CDR3 protein: CASSSTGPNYGYTF; CDR3 DNA: TGCGCCAGCAGCTCAACAGGACCTAACTATGGCTACACCTTC
J gene: TRBJ1-2; V gene: TRBV20-1; clone size: many; D gene: -; CDR3 protein: CSARRSVYGYTF; CDR3 DNA: TGCAGTGCTAGACGCTCAGTCTATGGCTACACCTTC
J gene: TRBJ1-5; V gene: TRBV7-2; clone size: few; D gene: TRBD1; CDR3 protein: CASSLAGQGVLQPQNF; CDR3 DNA: TGTGCCAGCAGCTTAGCCGGACAGGGGGTTCTTCAGCCCCAGAATTTT
J gene: TRBJ2-1; V gene: TRBV7-3; clone size: few; D gene: -; CDR3 protein: CASSLQGPTNEQFF; CDR3 DNA: TGTGCCAGCAGCTTACAAGGTCCCACCAATGAGCAGTTCTTC
J gene: TRBJ1-6; V gene: TRBV5-1; clone size: many; D gene: -; CDR3 protein: CASSLHGSSYNSPLHF; CDR3 DNA: TGCGCCAGCAGCTTGCACGGCAGCTCCTATAATTCACCCCTCCACTTT
J gene: TRBJ2-1; V gene: TRBV9; clone size: many; D gene: TRBD2; CDR3 protein: CASSDPLAGVYNEQFF; CDR3 DNA: TGTGCCAGCAGCGACCCTCTAGCGGGGGTTTACAATGAGCAGTTCTTC
J gene: TRBJ2-7; V gene: TRBV20-1; clone size: many; D gene: -; CDR3 protein: CSASQGAASEQYF; CDR3 DNA: TGCAGTGCTTCACAGGGAGCTGCCTCAGAGCAGTACTTC
J gene: TRBJ2-2; V gene: TRBV5-1; clone size: many; D gene: -; CDR3 protein: CASSFTVTGELFF; CDR3 DNA: TGCGCCAGCAGCTTTACAGTCACCGGGGAGCTGTTTTTT
J gene: TRBJ2-5; V gene: TRBV7-9; clone size: many; D gene: TRBD2; CDR3 protein: CASSSSGGAGETQYF; CDR3 DNA: TGTGCCAGCAGCTCTAGCGGGGGGGCCGGTGAGACCCAGTACTTC
J gene: TRBJ2-1; V gene: TRBV7-7; clone size: -; D gene: -; CDR3 protein: CASSLGPNGEQFF; CDR3 DNA: TGTGCTAGCAGCTTGGGACCAAACGGTGAGCAGTTCTTC
J gene: TRBJ2-6; V gene: TRBV12-3/TRBV12-4; clone size: -; D gene: -; CDR3 protein: CASSLAAGAKVLTF; CDR3 DNA: TGTGCCAGCAGCCTCGCCGCTGGGGCCAAAGTCCTGACTTTC
J gene: TRBJ2-1; V gene: TRBV7-8; clone size: -; D gene: -; CDR3 protein: CASSLIADLYNEQFF; CDR3 DNA: TGTGCCAGCAGCTTAATAGCGGACCTCTACAATGAGCAGTTCTTC
J gene: TRBJ2-3; V gene: TRBV7-9; clone size: many; D gene: -; CDR3 protein: CASSPRTGTDTQYF; CDR3 DNA: TGTGCCAGCAGCCCTCGGACGGGGACAGATACGCAGTATTTT
J gene: TRBJ2-7; V gene: TRBV4-1; clone size: many; D gene: TRBD1; CDR3 protein: CASSQAPGQEAREQYF; CDR3 DNA: TGCGCCAGCAGCCAAGCCCCGGGACAGGAGGCGAGAGAGCAGTACTTC
J gene: TRBJ2-7; V gene: TRBV30; clone size: many; D gene: TRBD1; CDR3 protein: CAWETGQGYEQYF; CDR3 DNA: TGTGCCTGGGAGACCGGACAGGGGTACGAGCAGTACTTC